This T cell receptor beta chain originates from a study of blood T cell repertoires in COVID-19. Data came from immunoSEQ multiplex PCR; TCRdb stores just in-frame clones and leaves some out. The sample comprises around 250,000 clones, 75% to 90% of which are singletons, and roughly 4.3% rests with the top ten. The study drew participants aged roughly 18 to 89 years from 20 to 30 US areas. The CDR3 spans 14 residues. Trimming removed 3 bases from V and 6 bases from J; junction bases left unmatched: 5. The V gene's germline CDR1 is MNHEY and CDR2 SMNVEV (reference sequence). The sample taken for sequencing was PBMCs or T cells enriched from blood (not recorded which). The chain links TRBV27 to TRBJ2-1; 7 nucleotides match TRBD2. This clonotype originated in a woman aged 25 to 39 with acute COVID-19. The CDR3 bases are TGTGCCAGCAGTTTTTCGACTAGCTCCAATGAGCAGTTCTTC. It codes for CASSFSTSSNEQFF.